The entry that follows covers one TCR beta chain sequence. This sample stems from a study of T cell changes during pregnancy in multiple sclerosis. Data came from immunoSEQ multiplex PCR; TCRdb stores just in-frame clones and leaves some out. Found here are tens of thousands of clones, roughly 93% of them singletons; the top ten hold around 0.75%. This sequence was found in a female donor in good health, enrolled as a control in a pregnancy study. The sample here was peripheral blood, taken in the second trimester of pregnancy.

The CDR3: CASSYTRDQPQHF. The CDR3 bases are TGTGCCAGCAGCTACACCAGGGATCAGCCCCAGCATTTT. This sequence joins TRBV5-6 and TRBJ1-5, with D possibly TRBD1 on 5 matching bases. The germline V and J ends were trimmed by 3 bases and 5 bases, with 9 bases remaining between them. The CDR3 extends over 13 amino acids. Germline CDR1 and CDR2: SGHDT and YYEEEE.